Listed here is a single T cell receptor (beta chain). What it binds is unknown. Germline CDR1 MNHEY, CDR2 SVGAGI. V lost 4 bases to trimming and J lost 0 bases, with 10 bases between them. CDR3 length equals 14 residues. This sample was included in a study of T cells in localized non-small cell lung cancer. Regarding the study as a whole: It remains possible that heterogeneity exists, since only one tumor region was sequenced. Appearing in adjacent lung were a median roughly 57 of the top 100 tumor clones. Compared with tumor, uninvolved adjacent lung displayed greater T cell clonality, ranking highest overall.

The repertoire was sequenced with immunoSEQ multiplex PCR; TCRdb's copy has only in-frame clones and lacks some. The sample includes some 10,000 clones, 85% to 95% of them seen just once. The sequence came from a male donor aged 60 or over with stage III lung adenocarcinoma. The chain combines TRBV6-5 with TRBJ2-7; no definite D call. Source: peripheral blood, taken before any cancer treatment. The CDR3 is CASSSHLISYEQYF. CDR3 sequence (DNA): TGTGCCAGCAGTTCCCACTTGATCTCCTACGAGCAGTACTTC.